The T cell receptor (beta chain) under discussion was sequenced for a study of T-cell reconstitution after alpha-beta-depleted transplantation in children. Unique molecular identifiers tagged the TCRbeta library. From the PCR reads, TCRdb called clonotypes with MiXCR, one entry per CDR3 protein. Altogether 780,000 or so distinct CDR3 sequences are present, roughly 15% being singletons, with the ten largest covering just under 5%. Study results and limitations: Some patients owed their high day-60 TCRbeta diversity to surviving recipient T cells and thymic progenitors. Reportedly, only several hundred clones from non-depleted graft cells drove alpha-beta T-cell counts at about two months. Hyperexpanded clones declined; after one year, newly produced T cells mostly supplied diversity.

A note on this clonotype: Its antigen remains unidentified.

The clonotype comes from a male patient younger than 18 who had a stem cell transplant for acute lymphoblastic leukemia, so the T cells may come from the graft donor. Sequenced here: PBMCs, mostly from graft donor cells, sampled 360 days after TCRalphabeta/CD19-depleted stem cell transplant.

This CDR3 reads CASRMVLGESREKLFF. CDR3 DNA sequence: TGCGCCAGCCGTATGGTGTTGGGGGAATCAAGAGAAAAACTGTTTTTT. The gene calls are TRBV4-1 and TRBJ1-4; tentatively, D is TRBD1 (5 bases). The CDR3 sequence is 16 residues long. The germline V gene has CDR1 MGHRA and CDR2 YSYEKL. V lost 8 bases and J 8 bases, leaving 24 bases between the germline ends.